Listed below are T cell receptor beta chains from one sample, sequenced in a study of cytomegalovirus exposure and HLA in healthy donors. Method: immunoSEQ multiplex PCR; TCRdb's copy keeps in-frame clones and lacks some. The sample shows 110,000 to 150,000 clones, 70% of them seen only once. The sequenced material came from PBMCs. These receptors were collected from a woman aged 55-75 years in good health and CMV-seropositive. The CDR3 runs from the conserved cysteine through the conserved F or W. The D gene is left open where the match is weak. Clone size is stated in some rows and not others, as once, few, many or a class when expanded.

D	size	V	J	DNA	CDR3
TRBD1	NA	TRBV5-6	TRBJ1-2	TGTGCCAGCAGTTCCCAGGGGGCCGGGTGGGGCTACACCTTC	CASSSQGAGWGYTF
NA	NA	TRBV5-1	TRBJ2-1	TGCGCCAGCAGCTTGTTCAGTCAGGGTGTGGTCAATGAGCAGTTCTTC	CASSLFSQGVVNEQFF
TRBD1	NA	TRBV4-2	TRBJ2-7	TGTGCCAGCAGCCAATCTACCGACAGGGGAGAACAGTACTTC	CASSQSTDRGEQYF
TRBD2	NA	TRBV7-9	TRBJ2-2	TGTGCCAGCAGCGAAGCGGGATTCGGGGAGCTGTTTTTT	CASSEAGFGELFF
NA	NA	TRBV7-6	TRBJ2-5	TGTGCCAGCAGCACTAGTCAACGCCAAGAGACCCAGTACTTC	CASSTSQRQETQYF
TRBD2	NA	TRBV27	TRBJ2-7	TGTGCCAGCAGTCCGACTAGCGGGAGCTCCTACGAGCAGTACTTC	CASSPTSGSSYEQYF
TRBD1	NA	TRBV6-5	TRBJ2-7	TGTGCCAGCAGAGGGACAGGATCCTACGAGCAGTACTTC	CASRGTGSYEQYF
NA	NA	TRBV28	TRBJ1-1	TGTGCCAGCAGTTTATGGGGGGCCATGAACACTGAAGCTTTCTTT	CASSLWGAMNTEAFF
NA	NA	TRBV28	TRBJ1-5	TGTGCCAGCAGTCCCTCGGGGGGGGCGGGCAATCAGCCCCAGCATTTT	CASSPSGGAGNQPQHF
NA	NA	TRBV6-1	TRBJ2-7	TGTGCCAGCAGCCTCGACAGAACCTACGAGCAGTACTTC	CASSLDRTYEQYF
NA	NA	TRBV9	TRBJ2-4	TGTGCCAGCAGCTCTCAAAACATTCAGTACTTC	CASSSQNIQYF
TRBD2	NA	TRBV30	TRBJ2-7	TGTGCCTGGTCTAGCGGAACTTACGAGCAGTACTTC	CAWSSGTYEQYF
NA	once	TRBV9	TRBJ1-1	TGTGCCAGCAGCGTAGGTTCCCGTGAAGGGGGAACTGAAGCTTTCTTT	CASSVGSREGGTEAFF
TRBD2	NA	TRBV6-1	TRBJ2-5	TGTGTCAGCAGTGGGACTAGCGGGACCCTAAGGGGAGAGACCCAGTACTTC	CVSSGTSGTLRGETQYF
TRBD1	NA	TRBV6-5	TRBJ1-6	TGTGCCAGCAAAGAAAGGGACAGAGTGAATTCACCCCTCCACTTT	CASKERDRVNSPLHF
NA	once	TRBV5-1	TRBJ2-1	TGCGCCAGCAGCTTGGGGACTACCCTCTCCTACAATGAGCAGTTCTTC	CASSLGTTLSYNEQFF
TRBD2	NA	TRBV2	TRBJ2-5	TGTGCCAGCAATAAGCGGGAGGGAGAGACCCAGTACTTC	CASNKREGETQYF
NA	NA	TRBV6-1	TRBJ1-2	TGTGCCAGCAGTACCAGGGGTGGCTACACCTTC	CASSTRGGYTF
TRBD2	NA	TRBV5-6	TRBJ2-1	TGTGCCAGCAGCTCTTGGGGGGGAGTGGCGGTGAGCTCCTACAATGAGCAGTTCTTC	CASSSWGGVAVSSYNEQFF
NA	once	TRBV28	TRBJ1-3	TGTGCCAGCAGTCCCCTACCTGGAAACACCATATATTTT	CASSPLPGNTIYF
TRBD1	few	TRBV6-5	TRBJ1-5	TGTGCCAGCAGGCGACAGGGTCAGCCCCAGCATTTT	CASRRQGQPQHF
NA	NA	TRBV11-3	TRBJ2-3	TGTGCCAGCAGCGCCCGGTCCGGGACATCCACAGATACGCAGTATTTT	CASSARSGTSTDTQYF
TRBD2	NA	TRBV11-1	TRBJ2-7	TGTGCCAGCAGCTTAAGCGGGAGCCTCGGCTACGAGCAGTACTTC	CASSLSGSLGYEQYF
TRBD2	NA	TRBV2	TRBJ2-7	TGTGCCAGCAGTGCCCTAGCGGGCTACGAGCAGTACTTC	CASSALAGYEQYF
NA	NA	TRBV28	TRBJ1-5	TGTGCCAGCAGTCGCCCTAGGGGGAGCCAGCCCCAGCATTTT	CASSRPRGSQPQHF
NA	NA	TRBV6-1	TRBJ2-7	TGTGCCAGCAGGCGGGGCTCCTACGAGCAGTACTTC	CASRRGSYEQYF
TRBD2	NA	TRBV30	TRBJ2-2	TGTGCCTGGAAGGAACTAGCGGGCATGGCCGGGGAGCTGTTTTTT	CAWKELAGMAGELFF
TRBD2	few	TRBV7-3	TRBJ2-2	TGTGCCAGCAGCCCGGGACTAGCGGGAGTCACCGGGGAGCTGTTTTTT	CASSPGLAGVTGELFF
TRBD2	NA	TRBV4-1	TRBJ2-1	TGCGCCAGCAGCTCCGGGACTAGCGGGAGAGGGTCCTACAATGAGCAGTTCTTC	CASSSGTSGRGSYNEQFF
TRBD1	NA	TRBV7-8	TRBJ2-5	TGTGCCAGCAGCCCGCAGGGGGCGAGTGAGACCCAGTACTTC	CASSPQGASETQYF
NA	NA	TRBV10-3	TRBJ1-1	TGTGCCATCAGTGATAAGAGCGGGAACACTGAAGCTTTCTTT	CAISDKSGNTEAFF
TRBD1	NA	TRBV6-5	TRBJ1-2	TGTGCCAGCAGAGCGACAGGGGGCATTGGCTACACCTTC	CASRATGGIGYTF
TRBD2	NA	TRBV2	TRBJ2-1	TGTGCCAGCCGGGACTACCAATACAATGAGCAGTTCTTC	CASRDYQYNEQFF
TRBD2	once	TRBV4-1	TRBJ2-7	TGCGCCAGCAGCCAGAGCGGGGGGATGGTTTACGAGCAGTACTTC	CASSQSGGMVYEQYF
NA	NA	TRBV7-2	TRBJ2-3	TGTGCCAGCAGCTTAAATCCGGGGGATACGCAGTATTTT	CASSLNPGDTQYF
NA	NA	TRBV9	TRBJ1-1	TGTGCCAGCAGCTCCCGAGTGAACACTGAAGCTTTCTTT	CASSSRVNTEAFF
NA	NA	TRBV11-2	TRBJ2-7	TGTGCCAGCAGCTTAGATCCAGGCCCTTGGCAGTACTTC	CASSLDPGPWQYF